This TCR beta chain was captured by sequencing in a study of response to subunit inactivated influenza vaccine. MiXCR, applied by TCRdb to the RT-PCR reads, yields one record per CDR3 protein. The data hold hundreds of thousands of distinct CDR3 sequences, with roughly 8.2% observed a single time. Specimen: PBMCs from blood, collected 23 to 25 months after vaccination. This TCR came from a man in his fifties or sixties who received an inactivated influenza vaccine.

Here the CDR3 DNA reads TGCAGTGCTAGAGATCTTTCTAGCGTCTACAATGAGCAGTTCTTC. Translated: CSARDLSSVYNEQFF. V gene TRBV20-1 combines with J gene TRBJ2-1, with a possible D match to TRBD2 (6 bases). Germline CDR1 is DFQATT and CDR2 is SNEGSKA (reference sequence). The V end lost 0 bases, the J end lost 3 bases, and 12 bases lay between the germline ends. The CDR3 runs to 15 residues.